This entry concerns a single TCR beta chain. The sample comes from a study of blood T cells in healthy people across ages. With a J-beta primer mix and a sample-barcoded 5' primer, a second PCR ran 7 to 11 cycles. In TCRdb, the 5' RACE reads were re-called with MiXCR into one record per CDR3 protein. The sample contains 1.5 million to 2 million distinct CDR3 sequences, less than 50% of which appear only once. This TCR was sampled from a woman aged 40-49 years in good health. The sequenced material came from blood.

The CDR3 protein is CASSEPPPLGAYEQFF. The DNA for the CDR3 is TGTGCCAGCAGTGAGCCTCCCCCTTTAGGGGCCTATGAGCAGTTCTTC. This chain links TRBV2 with TRBJ2-1; D is possibly TRBD1 (5 bases). Trimming shortened V by 3 bases and J by 8 bases, and 20 bases separated the two germline ends. This CDR3 is built from 16 residues. Germline V CDR1 and CDR2: SNHLY, FYNNEI.